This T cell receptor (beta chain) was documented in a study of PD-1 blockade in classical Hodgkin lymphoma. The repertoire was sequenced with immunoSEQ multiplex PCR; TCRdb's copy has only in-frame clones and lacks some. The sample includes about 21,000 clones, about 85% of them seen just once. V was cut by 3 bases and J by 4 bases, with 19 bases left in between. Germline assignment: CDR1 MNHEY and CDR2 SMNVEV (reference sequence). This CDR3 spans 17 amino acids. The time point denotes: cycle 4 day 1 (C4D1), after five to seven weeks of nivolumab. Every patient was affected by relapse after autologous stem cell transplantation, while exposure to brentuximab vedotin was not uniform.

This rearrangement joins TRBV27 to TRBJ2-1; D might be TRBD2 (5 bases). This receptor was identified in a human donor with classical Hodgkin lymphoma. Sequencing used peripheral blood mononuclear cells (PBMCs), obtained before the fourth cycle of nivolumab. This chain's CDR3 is CASSFISRTQWYNEQFF. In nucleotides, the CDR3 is TGTGCCAGCAGTTTTATCTCCCGGACTCAATGGTACAATGAGCAGTTCTTC.